A single count supports the clone carrying this T cell receptor (beta chain). One base away lies a much larger clone, so this may be a sequencing read error. This CDR3 spans 12 amino acids. V trimming: 10 bases; J trimming: 6 bases; junction bases outside the gene matches: 8. Germline CDR1 is MNHEY and CDR2 is SMNVEV (reference sequence). TCRdb used MiXCR to reprocess the 5' RACE reads, holding one entry per CDR3 protein. The table records more than 60,000 distinct CDR3 sequences, about 17% of them present only once. This record belongs to a study of T cells of healthy individuals. The sequence was obtained from a human donor in good health. This chain uses TRBV27 with TRBJ2-7; TRBD1 matches 8 bases. CDR3 in amino acids: CATGTGACEQYF. The DNA for the CDR3 is TGTGCCACCGGGACAGGTGCCTGCGAGCAGTACTTC.